This T cell receptor beta chain was sequenced during a study of blood T cell repertoires in COVID-19. Looking at the study overall: Sources were T cells, B-cell-depleted T cells, or PBMCs; the material itself was cDNA or gDNA.

CDR3 length: 15 amino acids. Per the germline V gene, CDR1 is SGHNT and CDR2 is YYREEE (reference sequence). The V and J ends lost 4 bases and 5 bases respectively, with 16 bases between them. Participant age was 18 to 89 years, and participants resided in 20 to 30 US areas. Data came from immunoSEQ multiplex PCR; TCRdb stores just in-frame clones and leaves some out. The sample lists 270,000 or so clones, about 87% occurring once. This receptor was taken from a young woman with acute COVID-19. This sequence joins TRBV5-4 and TRBJ2-1, with D perhaps matching TRBD1 (5 bases). The material sequenced was PBMCs or T cells enriched from blood (not recorded which). CDR3: CASSPGHTPNNEQFF. The DNA for the CDR3 is TGTGCCAGCAGCCCCGGACATACGCCGAACAATGAGCAGTTCTTC.